The 7 T cell receptor beta chains below come from one sample, sequenced in a study of blood T cell repertoires in COVID-19. The table came from immunoSEQ multiplex PCR; TCRdb's copy has only in-frame clones and leaves some out. The data show approximately 140,000 clones, around 89% seen once. Sequencing input: peripheral blood. All receptors derive from a man aged 18 to 30 with COVID-19, enrolled during active disease.

The rearrangement joins TRBV25-1 to TRBJ1-2; 8 bases map to TRBD1. The length of the CDR3 is 14 residues. Germline V gene sequence: CDR1 MGHDK, CDR2 SYGVNS. V dropped 2 bases and J dropped 9; count of bases not matched to a gene: 8. The CDR3 nucleotides read TGTGCCAGCAGTGAACAGGGGGCCGCGAGGAGCTACACCTTC. The encoded protein is CASSEQGAARSYTF.

The chain is built from TRBV18 and TRBJ2-5; TRBD2 matches 11 bases. This CDR3 region has 17 residues. Per the germline V gene, CDR1 is KGHSH and CDR2 is LQKENI. The ends lost 5 bases at V and 1 base at J; junction bases unmatched: 9. DNA for the CDR3: TGTGCCAGCTCATATCGCCGCGGGACTAGCGGCCAAGAGACCCAGTACTTC. It yields the protein CASSYRRGTSGQETQYF.

The count of this clone is one. One junction end does not reproduce the germline sequence, and a read error may be involved. The chain uses TRBV28 and TRBJ1-4; the D gene is possibly TRBD1 (5 bases). This CDR3 contains 13 residues. Germline V gene data show CDR1 as MDHEN and CDR2 as SYDVKM. DNA of the CDR3: TGTGCCAGCAGTCCCAGGGTCCGTGAAAAACTGCTTTTT. As protein: CASSPRVREKLLF.

This chain connects TRBV23-1 to TRBJ2-3; no reliable D call. TRBV23-1 is an ORF, with its function uncertain. The CDR3 has 9 residues. The ends were cut back, 9 bases at V and 5 bases at J, with 3 bases in the middle. The CDR3 DNA reads TGCGCCAGACAAGATACGCAGTATTTT. This codes for CARQDTQYF.

Remarks on this clone: The sample holds other DNA sequences that translate to the same CDR3. The chain is built from TRBV6-5 and TRBJ2-2; a weak D match, TRBD2 (5 bases). The ends were cut back, 0 bases at V and 5 bases at J, with 7 bases in the middle. This CDR3 comprises 14 residues. Germline V gene sequence: CDR1 MNHEY, CDR2 SVGAGI. The DNA of the CDR3 is TGTGCCAGCAGTTACTCGGGCGGGACCGGGGAGCTGTTTTTT. It yields the protein CASSYSGGTGELFF.

This rearrangement joins TRBV27 to TRBJ1-5; D is uncertain. The V end was cut by 0 bases, the J end by 4 bases, with 4 bases between. Germline CDR1 and CDR2: MNHEY and SMNVEV (reference sequence). This CDR3 is 13 amino acids long. CDR3 sequence (DNA): TGTGCCAGCAGTTTATCCTCTAATCAGCCCCAGCATTTT. Its protein is CASSLSSNQPQHF.

This chain joins TRBV5-1 and TRBJ2-5; 9 positions agree with TRBD1. Germline loops: CDR1 SGHRS, CDR2 YFSETQ. The CDR3 contains 14 residues. With 3 bases clipped from V and 3 bases from J, the junction kept 3 bases outside the gene matches. The CDR3 DNA follows: TGCGCCAGCAGCTCCAGGACAGGGGAAGAGACCCAGTACTTC. Protein product: CASSSRTGEETQYF. Filled out from reference TRBV5-1 and TRBJ2-5, the complete variable domain reads KAGVTQTPRYLIKTRGQQVTLSCSPISGHRSVSWYQQTPGQGLQFLFEYFSETQRNKGNFPGRFSGRQFSNSRSEMNVSTLELGDSALYLCASSSRTGEETQYFGPGTRLLVL.